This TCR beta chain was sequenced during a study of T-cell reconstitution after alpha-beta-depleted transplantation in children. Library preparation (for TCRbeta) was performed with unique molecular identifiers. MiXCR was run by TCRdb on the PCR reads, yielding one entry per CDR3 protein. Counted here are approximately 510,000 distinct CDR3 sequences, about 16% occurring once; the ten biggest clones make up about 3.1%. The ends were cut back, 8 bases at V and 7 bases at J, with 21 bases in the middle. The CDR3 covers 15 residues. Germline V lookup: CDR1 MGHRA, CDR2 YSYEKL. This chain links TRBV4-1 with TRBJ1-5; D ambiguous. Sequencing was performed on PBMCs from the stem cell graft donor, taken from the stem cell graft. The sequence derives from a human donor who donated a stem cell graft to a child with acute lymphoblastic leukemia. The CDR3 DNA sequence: TGCGCCAGCTCGCTAATTGTGGGTTTCCGGCAGCCCCAGCATTTT. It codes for CASSLIVGFRQPQHF.